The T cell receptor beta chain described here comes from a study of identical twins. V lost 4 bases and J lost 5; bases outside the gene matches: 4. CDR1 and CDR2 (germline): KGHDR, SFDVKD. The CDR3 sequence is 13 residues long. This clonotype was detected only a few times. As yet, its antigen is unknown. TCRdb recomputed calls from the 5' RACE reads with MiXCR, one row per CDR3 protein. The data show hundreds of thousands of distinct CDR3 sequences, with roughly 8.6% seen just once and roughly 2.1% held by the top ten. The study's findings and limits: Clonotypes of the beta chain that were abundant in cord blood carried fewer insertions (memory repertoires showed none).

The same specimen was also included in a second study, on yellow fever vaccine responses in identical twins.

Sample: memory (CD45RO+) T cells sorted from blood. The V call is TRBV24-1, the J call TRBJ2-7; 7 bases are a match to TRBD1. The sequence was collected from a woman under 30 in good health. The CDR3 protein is CATSEEGGDEQYF. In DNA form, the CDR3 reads TGTGCCACCAGTGAAGAAGGGGGCGACGAGCAGTACTTC.